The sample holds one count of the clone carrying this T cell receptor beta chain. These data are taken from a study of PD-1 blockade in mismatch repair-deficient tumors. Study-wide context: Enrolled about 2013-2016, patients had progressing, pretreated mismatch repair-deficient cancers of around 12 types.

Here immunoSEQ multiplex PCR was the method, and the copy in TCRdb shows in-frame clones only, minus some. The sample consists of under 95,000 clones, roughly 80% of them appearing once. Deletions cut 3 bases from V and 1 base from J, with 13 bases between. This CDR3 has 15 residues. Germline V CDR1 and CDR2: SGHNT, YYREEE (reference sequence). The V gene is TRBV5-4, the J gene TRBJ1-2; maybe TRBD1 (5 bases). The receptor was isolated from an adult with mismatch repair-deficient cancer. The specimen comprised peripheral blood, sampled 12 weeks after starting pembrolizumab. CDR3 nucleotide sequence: TGTGCCAGCAGCTGGGGATCAGGGAGTAACTATGGCTACACCTTC. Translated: CASSWGSGSNYGYTF.